The entry below gives a single TCR beta chain sequence along with its context. The antigen remains unidentified. This sample is drawn from a study of blood T cells in healthy people across ages. The study's findings and limits: Relative to aged donors, long-lived donors carried more naive CD4+ cells and displayed higher diversity.

V lost 7 bases and J 5 bases, leaving 11 bases between the germline ends. Germline V gives CDR1 MNHEY, CDR2 SVGEGT. This CDR3 has 12 residues. It was with a sample-barcoded 5' primer and a J-beta primer mix that a second PCR of roughly 6 to 12 cycles was run. A template-switch adaptor with 12 random nucleotides tagged each cDNA molecule. In TCRdb, the 5' RACE reads were re-called with MiXCR into one record per CDR3 protein. The repertoire has about 1.1 million distinct CDR3 sequences, around two fifths of them found once; the top ten carry around 13%. The source is a man aged 18 to 30 in good health. The chain has TRBV6-2 or TRBV6-3 and TRBJ1-1; D unclear. Input material: blood. CDR3 nucleotides: TGTGCCAGCAAGCATCCAGCGACTGAAGCTTTCTTT. Translating gives CASKHPATEAFF.